The 27 T cell receptor beta chains below were found in one sample sequenced in a study of blood T cell repertoires in COVID-19. The protocol was immunoSEQ multiplex PCR, while the TCRdb copy is restricted to in-frame clones and leaves out a portion. The sample contains about 180,000 clones, about 88% of which appear only once. Sequencing input: PBMCs or T cells enriched from blood (not recorded which). Receptors originate from a woman aged 40 to 50 with acute COVID-19.

The CDR3 region is CASSRSAGVSTGELFF. CDR3 in DNA: TGTGCCAGCAGCAGGTCGGCGGGAGTATCTACCGGGGAGCTGTTTTTT. This chain connects TRBV5-8 to TRBJ2-2; 7 bases line up with TRBD2. The germline V gene encodes CDR1 SGHTS and CDR2 YDEGEE. CDR3 length equals 16 residues. After removal of 4 bases from V and 5 bases from J, the junction contained 11 bases not matched to a gene.

This chain connects TRBV5-6 to TRBJ1-2, with no clear D. Trimming took off 5 bases at V and 8 bases at J, with 13 bases between the two ends. This CDR3 has 12 residues. The germline CDR1 and CDR2 sequences are SGHDT and YYEEEE. CDR3 sequence reads: CASSSFARGYTF. DNA of the CDR3: TGTGCCAGCAGTTCGTTCGCTAGGGGCTACACCTTC.

The rearrangement links TRBV27 to TRBJ2-7, with 8 bases aligning to TRBD1. V lost 8 bases and J lost 4; bases outside the gene matches: 4. CDR1 and CDR2 from the germline V gene are MNHEY and SMNVEV (reference sequence). The CDR3 covers 12 residues. The CDR3 reads CASGQGRYEQYF. CDR3 nucleotides: TGTGCCAGCGGACAGGGTCGGTACGAGCAGTACTTC.

The rearrangement links TRBV19 to TRBJ1-5; D ambiguous. V lost 6 bases and J lost 6, with 12 bases in between. The CDR3 has 13 amino acids. The V gene's germline CDR1 is LNHDA and CDR2 SQIVND (reference sequence). For the CDR3, the DNA is TGTGCCAGTAGGGCCCCTGGCGGTCAGCCCCAGCATTTT. Its translation: CASRAPGGQPQHF.

This clone was picked up a small number of times. This CDR3 reads CASSPTSGDTGELFF. The CDR3 DNA reads TGTGCCAGCTCGCCGACTAGCGGGGACACCGGGGAGCTGTTTTTT. The rearrangement joins TRBV18 to TRBJ2-2; TRBD2 matches at 11 bases. The length of the CDR3 is 15 residues. Germline lookup yields CDR1 KGHSH and CDR2 LQKENI. The J segment lost 3 bases and the V segment lost 6 bases, leaving 3 bases of the junction unmatched.

The rearrangement uses TRBV28 and TRBJ2-1; D is unclear. The germline V gene has CDR1 MDHEN and CDR2 SYDVKM. The CDR3 is 12 residues long. Between the trimmed V and J ends, which lost 2 bases and 5 bases, there was a span of 4 bases. The CDR3 sequence is CASSLLDNEQFF. As DNA, the CDR3 is TGTGCCAGCAGTTTACTAGACAATGAGCAGTTCTTC. The variable domain in full, with the rest retrieved from reference TRBV28 and TRBJ2-1, is DVKVTQSSRYLVKRTGEKVFLECVQDMDHENMFWYRQDPGLGLRLIYFSYDVKMKEKGDIPEGYSVSREKKERFSLILESASTNQTSMYLCASSLLDNEQFFGPGTRLTVL.

The chain couples TRBV19 to TRBJ2-2; D perhaps matches TRBD1 (5 bases). There are 17 residues in the CDR3. Trimming left V 6 bases short and J 4 bases short, with 21 bases between. Germline values: CDR1 LNHDA, CDR2 SQIVND (reference sequence). In DNA form, the CDR3 reads TGTGCCAGTAGCGATTGGAGTCACAGACAGAGCACCGGGGAGCTGTTTTTT. It is translated as CASSDWSHRQSTGELFF.

The J gene is TRBJ1-2, the V gene TRBV6-5; 10 bases fit TRBD1. After removal of 4 bases from V and 2 bases from J, the junction contained 1 base not matched to a gene. This CDR3 has 14 residues. The germline gives CDR1 MNHEY, CDR2 SVGAGI. The CDR3 loop reads CASSWDRGNYGYTF. DNA for the CDR3: TGTGCCAGCAGTTGGGACAGGGGAAACTATGGCTACACCTTC.

The chain couples TRBV6-5 to TRBJ2-7, with TRBD2 as a possible D gene (6 bases). The CDR3 length is 14 residues. Germline assignment: CDR1 MNHEY and CDR2 SVGAGI. V dropped 6 bases and J dropped 6 bases, with 18 bases sitting between them. CDR3 sequence: CASRRDARGGEQYF. CDR3 bases: TGTGCCAGCAGACGCGACGCCCGGGGAGGCGAGCAGTACTTC.

V is TRBV6-6 and J is TRBJ2-5, with 15 positions matching TRBD2. The CDR3 consists of 14 residues. Germline CDR1 MNHNY, CDR2 SVGAGI (reference sequence). J lost 11 bases, V lost 7 bases, and 8 bases had no gene match. In DNA form, the CDR3 reads TGTGCCAGCAATAAGGGACTAGCGGGGGGCCCTCAGTACTTC. Translated, it gives CASNKGLAGGPQYF.

This chain uses TRBV30 with TRBJ2-7, with 7 bases matching TRBD1. Germline trimming cut 5 bases from V and 5 bases from J; bases unmatched to any gene: 12. The germline CDR1 and CDR2 sequences are GTSNPN and SVGIG (reference sequence). The CDR3 runs to 14 residues. The CDR3 DNA is TGTGCCTGGTACAGCCCAGGGGGTAAAAACGAGCAGTACTTC. The encoded protein is CAWYSPGGKNEQYF.

The gene calls are TRBV19 and TRBJ1-2; the D gene is possibly TRBD1 (6 bases). The germline gives CDR1 LNHDA, CDR2 SQIVND (reference sequence). V lost 6 bases, J lost 3 bases, and 17 bases lay in between. The CDR3 sequence is 15 residues long. The CDR3 DNA reads TGTGCCAGTAGCATTGCCTGGGGGCGAGACTATGGCTACACCTTC. The encoded protein is CASSIAWGRDYGYTF. The full variable domain, its missing parts supplied by reference TRBV19 and TRBJ1-2, is DGGITQSPKYLFRKEGQNVTLSCEQNLNHDAMYWYRQDPGQGLRLIYYSQIVNDFQKGDIAEGYSVSREKKESFPLTVTSAQKNPTAFYLCASSIAWGRDYGYTFGSGTRLTVV.

The chain combines TRBV28 with TRBJ2-1, with TRBD1 as a possible D gene (5 bases). The V end was cut by 10 bases, the J end by 6 bases, with 10 bases between. The CDR3 runs to 11 residues. Germline V gene sequence: CDR1 MDHEN, CDR2 SYDVKM. CDR3 sequence reads: CATIQVNEQFF. Here the CDR3 DNA reads TGTGCCACGATACAGGTCAATGAGCAGTTCTTC.

Concerning this clone itself: At the DNA level, this CDR3 is encoded by other sequences in the same sample as well. This CDR3 is CASSMTGGRQPQHF. The CDR3 bases are TGTGCCAGTAGTATGACAGGGGGTCGTCAGCCCCAGCATTTT. The J gene is TRBJ1-5, the V gene TRBV19; the match to TRBD1 covers 9 bases. This CDR3 is 14 amino acids long. After removal of 3 bases from V and 6 bases from J, the junction contained 3 bases not matched to a gene. CDR1 LNHDA and CDR2 SQIVND come from the germline V gene (reference sequence).

The chain combines TRBV4-1 with TRBJ2-1; 7 bases agree with TRBD2. V was pared by 0 bases and J by 1 base, with 0 bases of the junction left unmatched. Germline V gives CDR1 MGHRA, CDR2 YSYEKL. This CDR3 spans 15 amino acids. The CDR3 DNA sequence: TGCGCCAGCAGCCAAGATAGCGGGTCCTACAATGAGCAGTTCTTC. Its translation is CASSQDSGSYNEQFF.

The chain links TRBV18 to TRBJ1-5, with 7 positions matching TRBD1. The CDR3 spans 16 residues. The V gene end was trimmed by 0 bases and the J gene end by 4 bases; junction bases not matched to a gene: 6. Germline CDR1 KGHSH, CDR2 LQKENI. CDR3 sequence (DNA): TGTGCCAGCTCACCACCGTGGCAGGGGGAAAATCAGCCCCAGCATTTT. As protein: CASSPPWQGENQPQHF.

The chain employs TRBV7-9 and TRBJ2-7; 8 nucleotides match TRBD2. V shed 1 base, J shed 5 bases, and the junction held 7 bases outside the gene matches. Germline values: CDR1 SEHNR, CDR2 FQNEAQ (reference sequence). CDR3 length: 15 residues. CDR3 sequence reads: CASSLGVGGADEQYF. The CDR3 nucleotides are TGTGCCAGCAGCTTAGGGGTCGGGGGGGCGGACGAGCAGTACTTC.

The chain has TRBV28 and TRBJ1-4; possible D gene TRBD1, 6 bases. Trimming stripped 4 bases from V and 3 bases from J, with 12 bases between. Germline loops: CDR1 MDHEN, CDR2 SYDVKM. The CDR3 has 15 residues. In DNA, the CDR3 is TGTGCCAGCAGTTCTTCAGGGGCGGCTAATGAAAAACTGTTTTTT. Residues: CASSSSGAANEKLFF. Combining the CDR3 with reference TRBV28 and TRBJ1-4 gives the whole variable domain DVKVTQSSRYLVKRTGEKVFLECVQDMDHENMFWYRQDPGLGLRLIYFSYDVKMKEKGDIPEGYSVSREKKERFSLILESASTNQTSMYLCASSSSGAANEKLFFGSGTQLSVL.

In this sample, this clone turned up once. V and J are TRBV3-1 (or the pseudogene TRBV3-2) and TRBJ2-7; a possible D gene is TRBD2 (6 bases). The CDR3 consists of 14 residues. The V end was cut by 2 bases, the J end by 6 bases, with 14 bases between. Germline loops: CDR1 LGHDT, CDR2 YNNKEL (reference sequence). The CDR3 nucleotides read TGTGCCAGCAGCCAACGATCGCTAGCGCGCGAGCAGTACTTC. It specifies CASSQRSLAREQYF.

The chain employs TRBV5-1 and TRBJ1-6; 7 bases are a match to TRBD1. This CDR3 is 15 amino acids long. V gave up 1 base and J gave up 9 bases; unmatched junction bases: 7. The germline gives CDR1 SGHRS, CDR2 YFSETQ. Here the CDR3 reads CASSLRQGEGSPLHF. CDR3 nucleotides: TGCGCCAGCAGCTTGCGACAGGGCGAGGGTTCACCCCTCCACTTT.

This chain uses TRBV19 with TRBJ2-2; D is uncertain. The CDR3 contains 14 residues. V dropped 5 bases and J dropped 7 bases, with 14 bases sitting between them. In germline, CDR1 is LNHDA, CDR2 SQIVND (reference sequence). This CDR3 is CASSPHGPGGELFF. The DNA of the CDR3 is TGTGCCAGTAGTCCGCATGGTCCCGGCGGGGAGCTGTTTTTT.

This clone has more than one count but fewer than ten. This chain uses TRBV14 with TRBJ2-7; 7 bases are shared with TRBD1. CDR3 length: 13 amino acids. The V gene end was trimmed by 3 bases and the J gene end by 6 bases; junction bases not matched to a gene: 5. Per the germline V gene, CDR1 is SGHDN and CDR2 is FVKESK. Here the CDR3 DNA reads TGTGCCAGCAGCCAGGGACAGAGCCTCGAGCAGTACTTC. It encodes CASSQGQSLEQYF.

V usage is TRBV12-5 and J usage is TRBJ1-5; the match to TRBD1 covers 9 bases. The length of the CDR3 is 17 residues. Trimming cost V 0 bases and J 4 bases; bases outside gene matches: 7. CDR1 and CDR2 from the germline V gene are LGHNT and FRNRAP. The CDR3: CASGLVLGQGKNQPQHF. The CDR3 DNA reads TGTGCTAGTGGTTTGGTATTGGGACAGGGCAAGAATCAGCCCCAGCATTTT.

The chain uses TRBV25-1 and TRBJ2-2; D is undetermined. Germline values: CDR1 MGHDK, CDR2 SYGVNS. This CDR3 is built from 13 residues. The V end was cut by 3 bases, the J end by 4 bases, with 6 bases between. The CDR3 DNA sequence: TGTGCCAGCAGTGACCAAGCCACCGGGGAGCTGTTTTTT. The encoded protein is CASSDQATGELFF.

This clone has only a few counts. The chain carries TRBV4-1 and TRBJ1-1; 10 bases map to TRBD1. V trimming: 2 bases; J trimming: 2 bases; junction bases outside the gene matches: 5. Germline CDR1 and CDR2: MGHRA and YSYEKL. The CDR3 runs 16 residues. This CDR3 reads CASSQPRTGGNTEAFF. The CDR3 DNA sequence: TGCGCCAGCAGCCAACCCCGGACAGGGGGAAACACTGAAGCTTTCTTT.

The V and J genes are TRBV19 and TRBJ1-3; D is unclear. CDR1 and CDR2 (germline): LNHDA, SQIVND (reference sequence). The length of the CDR3 is 12 residues. V was cut by 5 bases and J by 0 bases, with 2 bases left in between. Here the CDR3 reads CASSYSGNTIYF. The CDR3 DNA reads TGTGCCAGTAGTTACTCTGGAAACACCATATATTTT.

The V call is TRBV4-1, the J call TRBJ2-6, with TRBD2 identical over 11 bases. This CDR3 region has 19 residues. CDR1 is MGHRA and CDR2 is YSYEKL in the germline V gene. V gave up 1 base and J gave up 3 bases; unmatched junction bases: 8. The CDR3 DNA reads as TGCGCCAGCAGCCAAGCCTCGCTAGCGGGGGGCCTTGGGGCCAACGTCCTGACTTTC. Translation: CASSQASLAGGLGANVLTF.